What follows is one T cell receptor beta chain and its context. In germline, CDR1 is SGHVS, CDR2 FNYEAQ. The CDR3 has 17 amino acids. The V gene lost 5 bases and the J gene lost 2 bases, with 19 bases spanning the gap. Molecular-barcoded quantitative 5'-RACE produced these TCR beta libraries. TCRdb passed the 5' RACE reads through MiXCR, listing each CDR3 protein once. This sample has 200,000 to 300,000 distinct CDR3 sequences, with over 9.5% found just once. This specimen belongs to a study of CD8 T cells in ankylosing spondylitis. The sequence derives from a male donor with ankylosing spondylitis or in good health (not recorded which). The chain employs TRBV7-6 and TRBJ2-1; D possibly corresponds to TRBD2 (5 bases). Material for sequencing was blood, either unsorted or a sorted T cell fraction (not recorded which). The CDR3 DNA is TGTGCCAGCAGCGGCTTCAGGTGGGGAGTGACCTACAATGAGCAGTTCTTC. It yields the protein CASSGFRWGVTYNEQFF.